This T cell receptor (beta chain) derives from a study of T cells in localized non-small cell lung cancer. Generated by immunoSEQ multiplex PCR, the TCRdb table keeps only in-frame clones and is missing some. This sample has more than 15,000 clones; 91% occur once, and the top ten carry less than 3%. Here the sequenced sample was peripheral blood, taken before any cancer treatment. The receptor was isolated from a woman aged 35 to 69 with stage I lung adenocarcinoma.

CDR3 DNA sequence: TGTGCCAGCAGCGCCTTACAGGGGGATTTAACCTACGAGCAGTACTTC. This sequence encodes CASSALQGDLTYEQYF. This chain connects TRBV7-2 to TRBJ2-7; TRBD1 agrees at 8 bases. The junction had 11 bases not matched to a gene; V was cut back by 5 bases and J by 2 bases. This CDR3 is 16 amino acids long. Germline CDR1 is SGHTA and CDR2 is FQGNSA. The entire variable domain, with the rest obtained from reference TRBV7-2 and TRBJ2-7, is as follows: GAGVSQSPSNKVTEKGKDVELRCDPISGHTALYWYRQSLGQGLEFLIYFQGNSAPDKSGLPSDRFSAERTGGSVSTLTIQRTQQEDSAVYLCASSALQGDLTYEQYFGPGTRLTVT.